The clone carrying this T cell receptor beta chain was counted a few times. Its cognate antigen is unknown. A process of 5'RACE template switching, which added a universal primer site and UMIs, was used to make TCR cDNA. Via MiXCR, TCRdb re-called the 5' RACE reads, giving one row per CDR3 protein. The sample lists some 600,000 distinct CDR3 sequences, roughly 12% occurring once. The sample comes from a study of T cells after yellow fever vaccination. Findings and caveats of the study: Weaker, the secondary response peaked sooner, at day 5 versus 15.

The CDR3 contains 15 residues. V lost 7 bases, J lost 5 bases, and 20 bases lay in between. Germline V gene data show CDR1 as MNHEY and CDR2 as SVGAGI. This clonotype was sampled from a man aged 25-45 years who received the YFV17D yellow fever vaccine. The specimen was PBMCs, collected on the day of the yellow fever booster vaccination. V usage is TRBV6-5 and J usage is TRBJ2-5; no clear D. The DNA for the CDR3 is TGTGCCAGCATGTTCGAGCGTCCGCGATGGGAGACCCAGTACTTC. Translated, it gives CASMFERPRWETQYF.